This T cell receptor (beta chain) came from a study of T cell responses to AZD1222 COVID-19 vaccine. Study-level results: Sampled repertoires all dated from after the peak T cell response. Two doses of AZD1222 preceded a rise in Spike-specific TCR breadth and depth. Spike was spanned by vaccine-associated CD4 TCRs, which were dominant at 160-218 and 743-854.

As for this clone: Antigen: not known.

Looked up from germline, CDR1 is SEHNR and CDR2 is FQNEAQ (reference sequence). The CDR3 covers 15 residues. V was cut by 4 bases and J by 2 bases, with 9 bases left in between. Sequenced by immunoSEQ multiplex PCR; TCRdb stores in-frame clones only, minus some. In the table there are over 130,000 clones, about 90% of which are singletons. The sample here was peripheral blood, taken 28 days after the second dose of the MenACWY control vaccine. This TCR was recovered from an adult who received the MenACWY meningococcal vaccine as a control. The rearrangement uses TRBV7-9 and TRBJ2-6; no firm D call. CDR3: CASSSFTTGANVLTF. Written as DNA, the CDR3 is TGTGCCAGCAGCTCATTTACAACTGGGGCCAACGTCCTGACTTTC.